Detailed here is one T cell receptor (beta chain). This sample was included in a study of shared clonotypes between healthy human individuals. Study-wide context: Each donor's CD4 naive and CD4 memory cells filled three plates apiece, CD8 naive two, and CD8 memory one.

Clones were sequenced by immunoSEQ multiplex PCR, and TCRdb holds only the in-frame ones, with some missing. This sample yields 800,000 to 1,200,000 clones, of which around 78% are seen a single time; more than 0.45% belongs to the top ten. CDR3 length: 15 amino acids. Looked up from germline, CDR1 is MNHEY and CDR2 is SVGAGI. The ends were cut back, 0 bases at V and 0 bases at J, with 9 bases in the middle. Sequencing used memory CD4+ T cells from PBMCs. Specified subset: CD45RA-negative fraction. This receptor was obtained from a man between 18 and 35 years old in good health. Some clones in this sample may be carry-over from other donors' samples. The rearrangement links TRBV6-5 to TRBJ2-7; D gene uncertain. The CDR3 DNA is TGTGCCAGCAGTTACTCGACACTCAACTCCTACGAGCAGTACTTC. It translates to CASSYSTLNSYEQYF.